Given below is one TCR beta chain in context. The sample comes from a study of blood T cell repertoires in COVID-19. The overall study: From the United States, Italy and Spain came samples of acute and convalescent COVID-19. T cells, B-cell-depleted T cells, or PBMCs supplied cDNA or gDNA.

Original data processing: Scientists estimated how many nucleated cells there were by amplifying reference gene primers. The assay was immunoSEQ multiplex PCR, and TCRdb's table has in-frame clones only and misses some. V, J and clone size are those of that table, while D and trimming were read from the DNA. This table has 200,000 or so clones, roughly 85% appearing once. The sample taken for sequencing was peripheral blood. The receptor's source is a woman between 25 and 40 years old with acute or convalescent COVID-19.

CDR3 in DNA: TGTGCCAGCAGTTACTTTACGGGCGGGGGGCTAAATGAGCAGTTCTTC. It is translated as CASSYFTGGGLNEQFF. The gene calls are TRBV6-2 or TRBV6-3 and TRBJ2-1; 8 bases align to TRBD2. Germline lookup yields CDR1 MNHEY and CDR2 SVGEGT. The V gene end was trimmed by 1 base and the J gene end by 7 bases; junction bases not matched to a gene: 9. This CDR3 is built from 16 residues.